This T cell receptor (beta chain) was profiled in a study of blood T cell repertoires in COVID-19. Study-wide context: The United States, Italy and Spain provided the acute and convalescent COVID-19 samples. The analysed material was cDNA or gDNA that came from T cells, B-cell-depleted T cells, or PBMCs.

Trimming removed 3 bases from V and 2 bases from J, with 20 bases in between. Germline CDR1 DFQATT, CDR2 SNEGSKA (reference sequence). There are 16 residues in the CDR3. Original processing methods: Researchers report that nucleated cell counts were estimated from reference gene primer amplification. Generated by immunoSEQ multiplex PCR, the TCRdb table keeps only in-frame clones and is missing some. V, J and clone size are taken as reported in that table, and D and trimming were inferred from the DNA itself. This sample has fewer than 350,000 clones, with 85% found just once. Source material: peripheral blood. The J gene is TRBJ2-7, the V gene TRBV20-1, with D possibly matching TRBD2 (6 bases). This receptor was identified in a human donor in a cohort sampled during active COVID-19. CDR3 region: CSASRVGGSPPYEQYF. CDR3 nucleotides: TGCAGTGCTAGTAGGGTCGGGGGTTCACCTCCCTACGAGCAGTACTTC.